These T cell receptor beta chains were read from a single sample in a study of T cell repertoires in ileal Crohn's disease. TCRdb keeps only in-frame clones here, not all; method: immunoSEQ multiplex PCR. The repertoire has several thousand clones, around 92% of them found once; the top ten carry around 1.6%. What was sequenced was ileal tissue. Receptor source: an adult with Crohn's disease. The CDR3 runs from the conserved cysteine through the conserved F or W. D genes are given only for firm matches. Expanded clones are given a class, and other clones once, few, many or no size at all.

j_call v_call d_call clone_size cdr3_aa cdr3_nt
TRBJ2-1 TRBV11-2 TRBD2 . CASSPGPASGYNEQFF TGTGCCAGCAGCCCAGGTCCTGCTAGCGGGTACAATGAGCAGTTCTTC
TRBJ1-2 TRBV9 TRBD1 . CASSVEGTAFYGYTF TGTGCCAGCAGCGTAGAGGGGACAGCCTTCTATGGCTACACCTTC
TRBJ1-1 TRBV2 . . CASSYRVGAFF TGTGCCAGCAGTTACAGGGTGGGGGCTTTCTTT
TRBJ2-5 TRBV5-1 TRBD2 . CASSLGYSGKAETQYF TGCGCCAGCAGCTTGGGGTACAGCGGGAAGGCTGAGACCCAGTACTTC
TRBJ2-1 TRBV19 . . CASTFESTSQNNEQFF TGTGCCAGTACCTTTGAAAGCACTAGCCAAAACAATGAGCAGTTCTTC
TRBJ2-5 TRBV4-2 TRBD2 . CASSQGTSGSIETQYF TGTGCCAGCAGCCAAGGGACTAGCGGGAGTATAGAGACCCAGTACTTC
TRBJ2-7 TRBV19 . . CASSWDSTYEQYF TGTGCCAGTAGTTGGGACTCCACCTACGAGCAGTACTTC
TRBJ2-7 TRBV27 TRBD1 . CASSSDRVYEQYF TGTGCCAGCAGTTCCGACAGGGTCTACGAGCAGTACTTC
TRBJ2-5 TRBV6-4 . once CASSDPPETQYF TGTGCCAGCAGTGACCCCCCTGAGACCCAGTACTTC
TRBJ2-5 TRBV5-1 . once CASSLSPRAQETQYF TGCGCCAGCAGCTTGAGCCCGCGGGCCCAAGAGACCCAGTACTTC
TRBJ2-6 TRBV27 TRBD2 . CASRDRLAISGANVLTF TGTGCCAGCAGGGACCGACTAGCGATCTCTGGGGCCAACGTCCTGACTTTC
TRBJ2-5 TRBV7-6 TRBD2 . CASSPYASGVEKTQYF TGTGCCAGCAGCCCGTACGCTAGCGGGGTGGAAAAGACCCAGTACTTC
TRBJ1-1 TRBV5-1 . . CASSRAREVGTEAFF TGCGCCAGCAGCAGGGCCAGGGAGGTTGGCACTGAAGCTTTCTTT
TRBJ1-4 TRBV5-1 . . CASSIGGPPEKLFF TGCGCCAGCAGCATCGGGGGTCCCCCTGAAAAACTGTTTTTT
TRBJ1-1 TRBV28 . . CASSPQGRSTEAFF TGTGCCAGCAGTCCGCAGGGAAGGAGCACTGAAGCTTTCTTT
TRBJ1-2 TRBV28 . . CATRPPSRGYTF TGTGCCACCAGGCCACCTTCCAGAGGCTACACCTTC
TRBJ2-7 TRBV9 TRBD1 . CASSVGYVTGGPYEQYF TGTGCCAGCAGCGTAGGGTATGTGACAGGGGGCCCCTACGAGCAGTACTTC
TRBJ1-5 TRBV2 . . CASSGGLGQPQHF TGTGCCAGCAGTGGCGGGTTGGGTCAGCCCCAGCATTTT
TRBJ2-7 TRBV9 TRBD1 . CASSVEGQAIEQYF TGTGCCAGCAGCGTCGAGGGACAGGCTATCGAGCAGTACTTC
TRBJ2-7 TRBV19 TRBD1 . CTSSFRDRFYEQYF TGTACCAGTAGTTTCAGGGACAGGTTTTACGAGCAGTACTTC
TRBJ2-7 TRBV4-2 TRBD2 . CASSQDPGTSSYEQYF TGTGCCAGCAGCCAAGATCCCGGGACTAGCAGCTACGAGCAGTACTTC
TRBJ2-7 TRBV18 TRBD1 . CASSSDRGYEQYF TGTGCCAGCTCATCGGACAGGGGGTACGAGCAGTACTTC
TRBJ2-5 TRBV7-9 TRBD1 once CASSPWTGVQETQYF TGTGCCAGCAGCCCTTGGACAGGGGTCCAAGAGACCCAGTACTTC
TRBJ1-1 TRBV5-1 . . CASSFPLIAGCTEAFF TGCGCCAGCAGCTTTCCGCTAATTGCGGGTTGCACTGAAGCTTTCTTT
TRBJ1-2 TRBV4-2 TRBD1 . CASSRSAGQGPYGYTF TGTGCCAGCAGCCGGAGCGCGGGACAGGGACCCTATGGCTACACCTTC
TRBJ2-3 TRBV18 TRBD2 . CASSPGGSKTDTQYF TGTGCCAGCTCACCGGGCGGGAGTAAGACAGATACGCAGTATTTT
TRBJ1-1 TRBV18 . . CASSSRTETEAFF TGTGCCAGCTCATCCCGGACAGAAACTGAAGCTTTCTTT